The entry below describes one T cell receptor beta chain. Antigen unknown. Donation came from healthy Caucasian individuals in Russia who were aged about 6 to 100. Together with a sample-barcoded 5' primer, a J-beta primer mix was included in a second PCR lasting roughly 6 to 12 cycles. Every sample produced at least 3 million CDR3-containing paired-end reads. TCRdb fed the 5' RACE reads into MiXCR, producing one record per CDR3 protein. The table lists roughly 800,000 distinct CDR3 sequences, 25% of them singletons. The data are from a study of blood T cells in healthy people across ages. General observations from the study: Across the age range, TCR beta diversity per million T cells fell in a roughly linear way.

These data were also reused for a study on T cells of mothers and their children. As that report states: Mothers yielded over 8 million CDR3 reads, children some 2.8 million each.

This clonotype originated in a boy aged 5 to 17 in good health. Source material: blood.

The CDR3 DNA follows: TGTGCCATCAGTGGACAGGGAAGAACCTACGAGCAGTACTTC. Its translation: CAISGQGRTYEQYF. The chain is built from TRBV10-3 and TRBJ2-7; 7 nucleotides align to TRBD1. Trimming removed 4 bases from V and 2 bases from J; junction bases left unmatched: 5. Germline CDR1 is ENHRY and CDR2 is SYGVKD. The CDR3 contains 14 residues.